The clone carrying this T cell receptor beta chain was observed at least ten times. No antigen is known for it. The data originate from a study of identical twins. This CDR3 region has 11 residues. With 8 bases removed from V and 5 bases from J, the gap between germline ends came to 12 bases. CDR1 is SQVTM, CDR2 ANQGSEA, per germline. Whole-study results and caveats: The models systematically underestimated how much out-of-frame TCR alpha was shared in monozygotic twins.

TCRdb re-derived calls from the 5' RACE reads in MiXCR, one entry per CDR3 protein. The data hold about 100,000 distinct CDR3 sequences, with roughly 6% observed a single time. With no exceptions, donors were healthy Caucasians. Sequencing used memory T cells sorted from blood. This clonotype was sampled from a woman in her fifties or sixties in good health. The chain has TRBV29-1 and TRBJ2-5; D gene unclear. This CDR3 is CSHRVGETQYF. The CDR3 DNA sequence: TGCAGCCACCGGGTGGGTGAGACCCAGTACTTC.